The T cell receptor beta chain described here comes from a study of blood T cell repertoires in COVID-19. The wider study: Acute and convalescent COVID-19 specimens originated in the United States, Italy and Spain. PBMCs, B-cell-depleted T cells, or T cells provided the cDNA or gDNA that made up the material.

Per the original methods: Quantification of nucleated cells was approximated via reference gene primer amplification. Generated by immunoSEQ multiplex PCR, the TCRdb table keeps only in-frame clones and is missing some. For V, J and clone size, that table is used; D and trimming come from the DNA. Counted here are about 300,000 clones, more than 75% occurring once; the ten biggest clones make up about 1.2%. The CDR3 loop spans 17 amino acids. Germline CDR1 SGHRS, CDR2 YFSETQ. Trimming took 2 bases from V and 6 from J; bases not matched to a gene: 15. Material for sequencing was peripheral blood. This clonotype originated in a man between 65 and 85 years old with acute or convalescent COVID-19. The chain joins TRBV5-1 to TRBJ1-1; TRBD1 matches 8 bases. The CDR3 here is CASSLLWLNSQGAEAFF. The CDR3, as DNA: TGCGCCAGCAGCTTATTGTGGCTGAACTCACAGGGGGCTGAAGCTTTCTTT. Together with reference TRBV5-1 and TRBJ1-1, the CDR3 gives the full variable domain: KAGVTQTPRYLIKTRGQQVTLSCSPISGHRSVSWYQQTPGQGLQFLFEYFSETQRNKGNFPGRFSGRQFSNSRSEMNVSTLELGDSALYLCASSLLWLNSQGAEAFFGQGTRLTVV.